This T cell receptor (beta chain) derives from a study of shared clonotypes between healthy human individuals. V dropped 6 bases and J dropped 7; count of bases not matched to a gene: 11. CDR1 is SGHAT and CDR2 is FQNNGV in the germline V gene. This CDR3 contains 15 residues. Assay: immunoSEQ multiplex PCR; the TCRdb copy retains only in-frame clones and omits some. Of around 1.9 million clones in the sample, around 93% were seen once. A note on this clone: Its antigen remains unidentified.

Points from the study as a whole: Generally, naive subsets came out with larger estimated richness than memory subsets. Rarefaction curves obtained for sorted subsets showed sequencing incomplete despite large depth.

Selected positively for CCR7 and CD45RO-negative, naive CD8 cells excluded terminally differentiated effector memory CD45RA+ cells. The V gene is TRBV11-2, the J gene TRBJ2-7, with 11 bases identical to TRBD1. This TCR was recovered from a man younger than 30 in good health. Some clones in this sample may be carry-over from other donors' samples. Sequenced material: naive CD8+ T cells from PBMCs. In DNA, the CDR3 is TGTGCCAGCAGGGATCCGGGACAGGGGGATTGGGAGCAGTACTTC. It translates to CASRDPGQGDWEQYF.